The 22 T cell receptor beta chains presented below share a single source sample, sequenced in a study of control samples from healthy donors and cancer patients (dated by TCRdb to the early 2020s). Preparation of the library involved the immunoSEQ multiplex PCR assay. TCRdb carries this immuneACCESS record with in-frame sequences only. Its versions omit some clonotypes, under half of them owing to an unresolved V gene in the studies checked, with the rest unexplained. The sample yields fewer than 85,000 clones; roughly 91% were counted once. Of the sample, about a sixth falls within the top ten clones. The sequencing sample was made of blood. The receptors derive from a man aged 25-40 years in good health.

The chain combines TRBV7-6 with TRBJ2-1; tentative D call: TRBD2 (7 bases). Deletions cut 0 bases from V and 1 base from J, with 10 bases between. Per germline, CDR1 SGHVS and CDR2 FNYEAQ. This CDR3 is built from 16 residues. CDR3 amino acids: CASSLAGGASYNEQFF. In nucleotides, the CDR3 is TGTGCCAGCAGCTTAGCGGGGGGGGCTTCCTACAATGAGCAGTTCTTC.

The chain links TRBV28 to TRBJ1-1; perhaps TRBD1 as D (6 bases). Trimming took 3 bases from V and 3 from J, leaving 8 bases between them. The CDR3 consists of 13 residues. Germline assignment: CDR1 MDHEN and CDR2 SYDVKM. Here the CDR3 DNA reads TGTGCCAGCAGTTTTAGGGGGTACACTGAAGCTTTCTTT. It translates to CASSFRGYTEAFF.

The chain couples TRBV27 to TRBJ2-5; TRBD2 matches at 10 bases. The CDR3 totals 16 residues. Germline CDR1 reads MNHEY; CDR2 reads SMNVEV (reference sequence). With V trimmed by 3 bases and J by 3 bases, 7 bases remained unmatched. CDR3 in amino acids: CASSFRLAGAEETQYF. CDR3 DNA: TGTGCCAGCAGTTTTCGGCTAGCGGGGGCAGAAGAGACCCAGTACTTC.

The CDR3 DNA reads TGTGCCAGCAGTACGGGACAGGGAGTGTTTGGCTACACCTTC. This gives the protein CASSTGQGVFGYTF. This chain uses TRBV6-5 with TRBJ1-2; 9 bases are a match to TRBD1. This CDR3 spans 14 amino acids. The germline V gene has CDR1 MNHEY and CDR2 SVGAGI. J lost 7 bases, V lost 5 bases, and 8 bases had no gene match.

The CDR3 loop is CASSSGTGPLSSYEQYF. CDR3 nucleotides: TGTGCCAGCAGCTCCGGGACAGGGCCCTTAAGCTCCTACGAGCAGTACTTC. This chain links TRBV5-5 with TRBJ2-7, with 9 bases that match TRBD1. Losses at the gene ends were 3 bases for V and 0 bases for J; bases not matched to a gene: 10. The CDR3 contains 17 residues. The germline gives CDR1 SGHKS, CDR2 YYEKEE (reference sequence).

The V gene is TRBV3-1 (or the pseudogene TRBV3-2), the J gene TRBJ1-1; D uncertain. Germline CDR1 is LGHDT and CDR2 is YNNKEL (reference sequence). The CDR3 is 14 residues long. V was shortened by 3 bases and J by 3 bases, with 11 bases between the two germline ends. The CDR3 sequence is CASSQLVWDTEAFF. In nucleotides, the CDR3 is TGTGCCAGCAGCCAGCTGGTATGGGACACTGAAGCTTTCTTT.

V is TRBV9 and J is TRBJ1-1; the D is unclear. The germline gives CDR1 SGDLS, CDR2 YYNGEE. This CDR3 comprises 13 residues. V shed 4 bases and J shed 4 bases, with 11 bases lying between them. CDR3: CASSPRGFTEAFF. For the CDR3, the DNA is TGTGCCAGCAGCCCTCGGGGTTTCACTGAAGCTTTCTTT. Full variable domain (outside the CDR3, taken from reference TRBV9 and TRBJ1-1): DSGVTQTPKHLITATGQRVTLRCSPRSGDLSVYWYQQSLDQGLQFLIQYYNGEERAKGNILERFSAQQFPDLHSELNLSSLELGDSALYFCASSPRGFTEAFFGQGTRLTVV.

The chain employs TRBV7-9 and TRBJ2-5; D is ambiguous. CDR1 is SEHNR and CDR2 is FQNEAQ in the germline V gene (reference sequence). The V end lost 1 base, the J end lost 7 bases, and 7 bases lay between the germline ends. The CDR3 totals 12 residues. The CDR3 bases are TGTGCCAGCAGCTTAGACCCTTGGACCCAGTACTTC. Protein: CASSLDPWTQYF.

The V gene is TRBV4-3, the J gene TRBJ2-7, with 7 nucleotides matching TRBD1. Germline CDR1 is LGHNA and CDR2 is YSLEER. The CDR3 is 15 residues long. Unmatched junction bases numbered 5, after V lost 1 base and J lost 2 bases. The CDR3 DNA follows: TGCGCCAGCAGCCAAGTAGCCGGGACAGCCTACGAGCAGTACTTC. As protein: CASSQVAGTAYEQYF.

The V gene is TRBV14, the J gene TRBJ2-7, with no clear D. The CDR3 consists of 12 residues. CDR1 is SGHDN, CDR2 FVKESK, per germline. With 2 bases removed from V and 4 bases from J, the gap between germline ends came to 6 bases. CDR3 in DNA: TGTGCCAGCAGCCAAATACCGTACGAGCAGTACTTC. This sequence encodes CASSQIPYEQYF. Complete variable domain (other parts from reference TRBV14 and TRBJ2-7): EAGVTQFPSHSVIEKGQTVTLRCDPISGHDNLYWYRRVMGKEIKFLLHFVKESKQDESGMPNNRFLAERTGGTYSTLKVQPAELEDSGVYFCASSQIPYEQYFGPGTRLTVT.

The genes are TRBV12-3 or TRBV12-4 and TRBJ1-1; tentatively, D is TRBD1 (5 bases). Trimming cost V 8 bases and J 1 base, with 11 bases left between them. The CDR3 sequence is 13 residues long. The chain's CDR3 is CASGPQGNTEAFF. The CDR3 DNA reads TGTGCCAGCGGACCTCAGGGGAACACTGAAGCTTTCTTT.

The chain carries TRBV4-1 and TRBJ1-1; D call uncertain. V was trimmed by 0 bases and J by 6 bases, leaving 11 bases between them. The CDR3 sequence is 14 residues long. Per germline, CDR1 MGHRA and CDR2 YSYEKL. The CDR3 DNA reads TGCGCCAGCAGCCAAGATCCTCTCGGGCCTGAAGCTTTCTTT. Its translation is CASSQDPLGPEAFF.

The chain links TRBV20-1 to TRBJ2-7; D is uncertain. Germline V gives CDR1 DFQATT, CDR2 SNEGSKA (reference sequence). Trimming left V 3 bases short and J 4 bases short, with 7 bases between. This CDR3 is built from 11 residues. The CDR3 loop is CSARSTYEQYF. In DNA, the CDR3 is TGCAGTGCTAGGTCAACTTACGAGCAGTACTTC.

This sequence joins TRBV2 and TRBJ2-1, with D possibly matching TRBD1 (5 bases). The CDR3 is made up of 15 amino acids. Trimming removed 10 bases at V and 7 bases at J, with 23 bases between. The V gene's germline CDR1 is SNHLY and CDR2 FYNNEI. The CDR3, as DNA: TGTGCCACCAGGGCTACTCGAGGAACTTCGAATGAGCAGTTCTTC. It specifies CATRATRGTSNEQFF.

The chain uses TRBV15 and TRBJ1-1; no firm D call. This CDR3 comprises 14 residues. Trimming took 6 bases from V and 0 from J, leaving 11 bases between them. The germline CDR1 and CDR2 sequences are LNHNV and YYDKDF (reference sequence). In nucleotides, the CDR3 is TGTGCCACCAGGAAACAGAGCCTGAACACTGAAGCTTTCTTT. This sequence encodes CATRKQSLNTEAFF.

This chain's CDR3 is CGIAASSYEQYF. The CDR3 DNA is TGTGGAATAGCGGCGAGCTCCTACGAGCAGTACTTC. This sequence joins TRBV6-6 and TRBJ2-7; possible D gene TRBD2, 6 bases. The germline V gene has CDR1 MNHNY and CDR2 SVGAGI (reference sequence). This CDR3 contains 12 residues.

This clone has more than one count but fewer than ten. This chain links TRBV3-1 (or the pseudogene TRBV3-2) with TRBJ1-1; D unclear. The CDR3 consists of 13 residues. Germline-derived CDR1 and CDR2 are LGHDT and YNNKEL (reference sequence). Trimming removed 5 bases at V and 3 bases at J, with 10 bases between. CDR3 amino acids: CASSASGDTEAFF. The CDR3 bases are TGTGCCAGCAGCGCTTCGGGTGACACTGAAGCTTTCTTT.

J is TRBJ2-1 and V is TRBV27; D perhaps matches TRBD2 (6 bases). The germline V and J ends were trimmed by 5 bases and 1 base, with 15 bases remaining between them. Germline lookup yields CDR1 MNHEY and CDR2 SMNVEV (reference sequence). There are 16 residues in the CDR3. The DNA of the CDR3 is TGTGCCAGCAGTCCACCAAGGGGAGGTTCCTACAATGAGCAGTTCTTC. Protein product: CASSPPRGGSYNEQFF.

This chain links TRBV7-2 with TRBJ1-5; D gene ambiguous. This CDR3 has 14 amino acids. Germline loops: CDR1 SGHTA, CDR2 FQGNSA. V shed 4 bases and J shed 2 bases, with 9 bases lying between them. The CDR3 spells CASSSDGGNQPQHF. The CDR3 bases are TGTGCCAGCAGCTCAGATGGAGGCAATCAGCCCCAGCATTTT.

The rearrangement uses TRBV4-1 and TRBJ1-3; D is unclear. Germline assignment: CDR1 MGHRA and CDR2 YSYEKL. V lost 1 base, J lost 5 bases, and 3 bases lay in between. The CDR3 runs to 12 residues. Written as DNA, the CDR3 is TGCGCCAGCAGCCAAGCAAGAAACACCATATATTTT. This encodes CASSQARNTIYF.

V is TRBV4-1 and J is TRBJ2-5; 10 bases match TRBD2. V gave up 0 bases and J gave up 4 bases; unmatched junction bases: 2. The CDR3 length is 15 residues. From germline, CDR1 is MGHRA and CDR2 YSYEKL. Written as DNA, the CDR3 is TGCGCCAGCAGCCAAGAAACTAGCGGGGTAGAGACCCAGTACTTC. It yields the protein CASSQETSGVETQYF.

This sequence joins TRBV28 and TRBJ1-5, with D hard to call. V was cut by 6 bases and J by 11 bases, with 14 bases left in between. The CDR3 has 12 amino acids. The germline CDR1 and CDR2 sequences are MDHEN and SYDVKM. The CDR3 loop reads CASSPRVWAQHF. CDR3 coding DNA: TGTGCCAGCAGCCCCCGGGTTTGGGCCCAGCATTTT.